These 30 T cell receptor beta chains came from one sample sequenced in a study of cytomegalovirus exposure and HLA in healthy donors. It was with 60 Vbeta and 13 Jbeta primers that the PCR ran. Generated by immunoSEQ multiplex PCR, the TCRdb table keeps only in-frame clones and is missing some. The sample lists some 150,000 clones, about three fifths occurring once. The specimen was PBMCs. The receptor source for this set is a woman aged 25 to 39 in good health and CMV-seropositive.

This clone was observed a handful of times. This rearrangement joins TRBV6-4 to TRBJ2-3; 10 bases align to TRBD2. Germline assignment: CDR1 MRHNA and CDR2 SNTAGT. Trimming at V came to 4 bases and at J to 0 bases, leaving 1 base not matched to a gene. This CDR3 contains 15 residues. For the CDR3, the DNA is TGTGCCAGCAGTGCGACTAGCGGGAGCACAGATACGCAGTATTTT. This gives the protein CASSATSGSTDTQYF.

V is TRBV2 and J is TRBJ2-5, with 8 bases identical to TRBD1. The V gene's germline CDR1 is SNHLY and CDR2 FYNNEI. V lost 4 bases to trimming and J lost 1 base; unmatched junction nucleotides: 2. The CDR3 sequence is 14 residues long. The DNA of the CDR3 is TGTGCCAGCAGTGGACAGGGGTTCCAAGAGACCCAGTACTTC. This translates into CASSGQGFQETQYF.

In this sample, this clone turned up a few times. The chain has TRBV5-1 and TRBJ2-1, with 14 bases matching TRBD2. Germline values: CDR1 SGHRS, CDR2 YFSETQ. V was clipped by 0 bases and J by 8 bases; unmatched bases: 10. The CDR3 covers 18 residues. CDR3 DNA: TGCGCCAGCAGCTTGGGACTAGCGGGAGGGCCGGGTATCGATGAGCAGTTCTTC. Translation gives CASSLGLAGGPGIDEQFF.

V is TRBV7-3 and J is TRBJ2-1; possible D gene TRBD1, 6 bases. Germline loops: CDR1 SGHTA, CDR2 FQGTGA. The CDR3 totals 15 residues. V was cut by 2 bases and J by 0 bases, with 8 bases left in between. This CDR3 is CASSLGQLSYNEQFF. The CDR3 DNA is TGTGCCAGCAGCTTAGGACAGCTCTCCTACAATGAGCAGTTCTTC.

The V call is TRBV10-1, the J call TRBJ1-6, with 9 bases lining up with TRBD1. Trimming took 6 bases from V and 10 from J; bases not matched to a gene: 7. Germline V gene lookup returns CDR1 WNHNN and CDR2 SYGVQD (reference sequence). There are 14 residues in the CDR3. In nucleotides, the CDR3 is TGCGCCAGCAGCCGGGACAGGGTGAGATCACCCCTCCACTTT. As protein: CASSRDRVRSPLHF.

Concerning this clone itself: The CDR3 does not close with the conserved phenylalanine or tryptophan, likely indicating a read error. This sequence joins TRBV2 and TRBJ1-5, with D possibly being TRBD1 (5 bases). V was pared by 1 base and J by 2 bases, with 15 bases between. Germline loops: CDR1 SNHLY, CDR2 FYNNEI. This CDR3 is built from 17 residues. The CDR3 is CASSEVGPGGGNQPQHV. As DNA, the CDR3 is TGTGCCAGCAGTGAAGTGGGTCCGGGGGGTGGCAATCAGCCCCAGCATGTT.

The rearrangement links TRBV27 to TRBJ2-2; TRBD2 aligns across 14 bases. The CDR3 is 18 amino acids. Germline V gene data show CDR1 as MNHEY and CDR2 as SMNVEV (reference sequence). J was trimmed by 5 bases and V by 5 bases; bases with no gene match: 10. The DNA for the CDR3 is TGTGCCAGCAGTCAAGGACTAGCGGGAGGTTGGGGTACCGGGGAGCTGTTTTTT. It encodes CASSQGLAGGWGTGELFF.

The CDR3 DNA sequence: TGTGCCAGCAGTGCCCCGCTAGCGGGGGGACCAGATACGCAGTATTTT. Protein product: CASSAPLAGGPDTQYF. This chain links TRBV6-4 with TRBJ2-3, with TRBD2 matching 11 bases. The germline V gene has CDR1 MRHNA and CDR2 SNTAGT. The ends lost 4 bases at V and 4 bases at J; junction bases unmatched: 7. The CDR3 consists of 16 residues.

This clone has only a few counts. The genes are TRBV10-1 and TRBJ2-1; possible D gene TRBD1, 6 bases. The CDR3 is 14 residues long. Trimming removed 0 bases from V and 9 bases from J, with 12 bases in between. CDR1 is WNHNN and CDR2 is SYGVQD in the germline V gene (reference sequence). CDR3 protein: CASSESSGQPEQFF. Here the CDR3 DNA reads TGCGCCAGCAGTGAGTCGAGCGGACAGCCTGAGCAGTTCTTC.

J is TRBJ2-2 and V is TRBV6-1; D not resolved. Germline V gene sequence: CDR1 MNHNS, CDR2 SASEGT. V dropped 7 bases and J dropped 1 base, with 10 bases sitting between them. The CDR3 runs to 14 residues. CDR3 nucleotides: TGTGCCAGCAATGTACAGCTGAACACCGGGGAGCTGTTTTTT. It is translated as CASNVQLNTGELFF.

CDR3 nucleotides: TGTGCCAGCAGTTTTACGGACACAAACTATGGCTACACCTTC. Translated, it gives CASSFTDTNYGYTF. The genes are TRBV6-1 and TRBJ1-2; the D gene is possibly TRBD1 (5 bases). Per germline, CDR1 MNHNS and CDR2 SASEGT. V was cut by 5 bases and J by 2 bases, with 12 bases left in between. CDR3 length: 14 residues.

J is TRBJ2-3 and V is TRBV4-2; 10 bases are shared with TRBD1. Germline loops: CDR1 LGHNA, CDR2 YNFKEQ. Unmatched junction bases numbered 13, after V lost 3 bases and J lost 7 bases. CDR3 size: 17 residues. CDR3 bases: TGTGCCAGCAGCCACTTCCTAGGACAGGGGGGCACGAATACGCAGTATTTT. Amino acids: CASSHFLGQGGTNTQYF.

The V call is TRBV2, the J call TRBJ2-5; 9 nucleotides line up with TRBD2. V lost 6 bases, J lost 7 bases, and 6 bases stayed unmatched. The length of the CDR3 is 13 residues. Germline values: CDR1 SNHLY, CDR2 FYNNEI. The CDR3 region is CASRTSGSGTQYF. DNA of the CDR3: TGTGCCAGCAGAACTAGCGGGTCGGGGACCCAGTACTTC.

In this sample, this clone turned up once. The V call is TRBV7-8, the J call TRBJ2-5, with 9 positions matching TRBD1. There are 17 residues in the CDR3. With V trimmed by 0 bases and J by 5 bases, 10 bases remained unmatched. Germline values: CDR1 SGHVS, CDR2 FQNEAQ. CDR3 amino acids: CASSLAGGDRGRETQYF. CDR3 nucleotides: TGTGCCAGCAGCTTAGCAGGGGGAGACAGGGGGAGGGAGACCCAGTACTTC.

This clone was seen only a few times. V gene TRBV5-1 combines with J gene TRBJ2-1, with D tentatively TRBD2 (6 bases). Looked up from germline, CDR1 is SGHRS and CDR2 is YFSETQ. The V gene lost 4 bases and the J gene lost 9 bases, with 20 bases spanning the gap. The CDR3 has 15 residues. The CDR3 nucleotides are TGCGCCAGCAGCCCGACGGACCGAGCGGGCGCTGAGCAGTTCTTC. Its translation: CASSPTDRAGAEQFF.

J is TRBJ2-2 and V is TRBV7-2; 7 nucleotides line up with TRBD1. Germline V gene lookup returns CDR1 SGHTA and CDR2 FQGNSA. The CDR3 length is 15 residues. J gave up 4 bases and V 3 bases, and 5 bases lay outside the gene matches. The CDR3 DNA reads as TGTGCCAGCAGCTTCACAGGGGCCTCCACCGGGGAGCTGTTTTTT. Amino acids: CASSFTGASTGELFF. Filled out from reference TRBV7-2 and TRBJ2-2, the complete variable domain reads GAGVSQSPSNKVTEKGKDVELRCDPISGHTALYWYRQSLGQGLEFLIYFQGNSAPDKSGLPSDRFSAERTGGSVSTLTIQRTQQEDSAVYLCASSFTGASTGELFFGEGSRLTVL.

In its sample, this clone was seen once. The genes are TRBV18 and TRBJ2-5, with D possibly matching TRBD1 (6 bases). V shed 1 base and J shed 7 bases, with 13 bases lying between them. Germline lookup yields CDR1 KGHSH and CDR2 LQKENI. There are 14 residues in the CDR3. The CDR3 spells CASSPQQGGRTQYF. In DNA, the CDR3 is TGTGCCAGCTCACCACAACAGGGCGGCAGGACCCAGTACTTC.

This sequence joins TRBV15 and TRBJ2-5; TRBD1 is a possible D gene (7 bases). The germline gives CDR1 LNHNV, CDR2 YYDKDF (reference sequence). The length of the CDR3 is 13 residues. V was trimmed by 11 bases and J by 3 bases, leaving 16 bases between them. As DNA, the CDR3 is TGTGCCGCCGCGGGACAGATCAAAGAGACCCAGTACTTC. Its protein is CAAAGQIKETQYF.

There are a few counts of this clone. The chain recombines TRBV30 with TRBJ2-3; maybe TRBD2 (5 bases). Trimming pared 4 bases from V and 4 bases from J, leaving 15 bases between. The CDR3 length is 14 residues. Germline loops: CDR1 GTSNPN, CDR2 SVGIG (reference sequence). The DNA for the CDR3 is TGTGCCTGGAAAGAGGGTCTTATGGCAGATACGCAGTATTTT. It codes for CAWKEGLMADTQYF.

The V call is TRBV7-2, the J call TRBJ2-3, with TRBD2 matching 13 bases. V shed 4 bases, J shed 13 bases, and the junction held 5 bases outside the gene matches. Germline V gene sequence: CDR1 SGHTA, CDR2 FQGNSA. The CDR3 length is 13 residues. The CDR3 protein is CASSSGLAGEKYF. Here the CDR3 DNA reads TGTGCCAGCAGCTCCGGACTAGCGGGGGAGAAGTATTTT. The full variable domain, in which reference TRBV7-2 and TRBJ2-3 provide the parts outside the CDR3, is GAGVSQSPSNKVTEKGKDVELRCDPISGHTALYWYRQSLGQGLEFLIYFQGNSAPDKSGLPSDRFSAERTGGSVSTLTIQRTQQEDSAVYLCASSSGLAGEKYFGPGTRLTVL.

The CDR3 DNA sequence: TGTGCCAGCAGCCCTAGCGGAGGGGGGTACAATGAGCAGTTCTTC. Amino acids: CASSPSGGGYNEQFF. The chain employs TRBV4-2 and TRBJ2-1; D might be TRBD2 (7 bases). V was cut by 4 bases and J by 4 bases, with 14 bases left in between. The CDR3 has 15 residues. Looked up from germline, CDR1 is LGHNA and CDR2 is YNFKEQ.

This clone was seen a few times. The chain is built from TRBV27 and TRBJ1-2; D gene uncertain. Trimming left V 3 bases short and J 2 bases short, with 7 bases between. Germline V gives CDR1 MNHEY, CDR2 SMNVEV (reference sequence). This CDR3 has 13 residues. The CDR3 loop reads CASSFSGNYGYTF. DNA for the CDR3: TGTGCCAGCAGTTTTTCGGGGAACTATGGCTACACCTTC.

This clone came up a few times. The chain couples TRBV5-6 to TRBJ1-2; D remains unclear. The CDR3 loop spans 14 amino acids. CDR1 and CDR2 (germline): SGHDT, YYEEEE. The ends were cut back, 1 base at V and 4 bases at J, with 11 bases in the middle. This chain's CDR3 is CASSLLSAVYGYTF. The CDR3 nucleotides read TGTGCCAGCAGCTTGTTATCGGCGGTCTATGGCTACACCTTC.

This chain uses TRBV5-5 with TRBJ1-5, with D unresolved. Germline CDR1 reads SGHKS; CDR2 reads YYEKEE (reference sequence). The CDR3 length is 15 residues. V shed 1 base and J shed 0 bases, with 8 bases lying between them. CDR3: CASSLSSYSNQPQHF. The CDR3 DNA reads as TGTGCCAGCAGCTTGAGTAGTTATAGCAATCAGCCCCAGCATTTT.

The CDR3, as DNA: TGTGCCAGCAGTTTAGGGACAGGGGGAGGGCTCAAGACCCAGTACTTC. Translation gives CASSLGTGGGLKTQYF. The genes are TRBV27 and TRBJ2-5; 11 nucleotides align to TRBD1. Germline V CDR1 and CDR2: MNHEY, SMNVEV (reference sequence). V gave up 2 bases and J gave up 6 bases; unmatched junction bases: 8. The CDR3 length is 16 residues.

The J gene is TRBJ2-3, the V gene TRBV7-2; 7 bases are a match to TRBD2. V gave up 1 base and J gave up 4 bases; unmatched junction bases: 5. Germline V gene data show CDR1 as SGHTA and CDR2 as FQGNSA. CDR3 size: 15 residues. DNA for the CDR3: TGTGCCAGCAGCTTAGTGGGCGGGAGATCAGATACGCAGTATTTT. This sequence encodes CASSLVGGRSDTQYF.

This CDR3 reads CASSSYDEQYF. CDR3 bases: TGTGCCAGCAGCTCTTATGACGAGCAGTACTTC. The V and J genes are TRBV5-4 and TRBJ2-7, with D uncertain. Germline-derived CDR1 and CDR2 are SGHNT and YYREEE (reference sequence). Trimming left V 3 bases short and J 5 bases short, with 6 bases between. This CDR3 has 11 amino acids.

Written as DNA, the CDR3 is TGTGCCAGCAGCATTCGAGATTGGGCGGGAGGGCCAAACATTCAGTACTTC. Translating gives CASSIRDWAGGPNIQYF. The chain uses TRBV13 and TRBJ2-4, with 9 bases identical to TRBD2. V dropped 5 bases and J dropped 6; count of bases not matched to a gene: 14. Germline CDR1 PRHDT, CDR2 FYEKMQ (reference sequence). The CDR3 consists of 17 residues.

V and J are TRBV7-9 and TRBJ1-5, with 10 bases matching TRBD1. The germline CDR1 and CDR2 sequences are SEHNR and FQNEAQ (reference sequence). V trimming: 4 bases; J trimming: 4 bases; junction bases outside the gene matches: 7. The CDR3 has 16 residues. The CDR3 is CASSSSPGQGNQPQHF. The CDR3 coding sequence is TGTGCCAGCAGCTCTAGCCCGGGACAGGGGAATCAGCCCCAGCATTTT.

This clone occurred a few times. The CDR3 spells CASSLGPGGGDSPLHF. In nucleotides, the CDR3 is TGCGCCAGCAGCTTGGGCCCAGGCGGGGGAGATTCACCCCTCCACTTT. The gene calls are TRBV5-1 and TRBJ1-6; D perhaps matches TRBD1 (5 bases). Germline loops: CDR1 SGHRS, CDR2 YFSETQ. V shed 0 bases and J shed 8 bases, with 15 bases lying between them. CDR3 length: 16 amino acids.